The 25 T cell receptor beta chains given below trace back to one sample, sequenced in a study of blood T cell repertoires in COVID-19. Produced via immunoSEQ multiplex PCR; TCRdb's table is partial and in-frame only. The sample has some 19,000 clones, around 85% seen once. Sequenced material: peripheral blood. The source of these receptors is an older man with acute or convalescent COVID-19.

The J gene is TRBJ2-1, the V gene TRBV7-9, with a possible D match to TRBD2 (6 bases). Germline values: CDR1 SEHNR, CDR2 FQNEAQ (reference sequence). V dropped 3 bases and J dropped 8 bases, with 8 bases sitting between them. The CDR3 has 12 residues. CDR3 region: CASSFREYEQFF. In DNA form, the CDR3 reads TGTGCCAGCAGCTTTCGGGAGTATGAGCAGTTCTTC.

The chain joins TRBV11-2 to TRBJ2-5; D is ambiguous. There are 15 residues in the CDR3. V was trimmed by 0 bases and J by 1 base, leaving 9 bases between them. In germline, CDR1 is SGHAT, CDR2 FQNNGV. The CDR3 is CASSLDGRLQETQYF. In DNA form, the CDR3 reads TGTGCCAGCAGCTTAGATGGCAGGCTCCAAGAGACCCAGTACTTC.

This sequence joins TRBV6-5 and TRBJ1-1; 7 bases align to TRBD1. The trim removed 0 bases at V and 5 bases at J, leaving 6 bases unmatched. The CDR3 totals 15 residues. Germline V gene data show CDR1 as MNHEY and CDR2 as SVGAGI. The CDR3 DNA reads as TGTGCCAGCAGTTACTCAGACAGGGTGAGGACTGAAGCTTTCTTT. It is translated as CASSYSDRVRTEAFF.

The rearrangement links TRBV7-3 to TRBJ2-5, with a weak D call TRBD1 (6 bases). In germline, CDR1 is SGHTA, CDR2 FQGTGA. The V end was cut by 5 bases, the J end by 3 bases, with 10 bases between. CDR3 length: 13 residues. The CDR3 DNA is TGTGCCAGCAGCCTACGACAGGAAGAGACCCAGTACTTC. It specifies CASSLRQEETQYF.

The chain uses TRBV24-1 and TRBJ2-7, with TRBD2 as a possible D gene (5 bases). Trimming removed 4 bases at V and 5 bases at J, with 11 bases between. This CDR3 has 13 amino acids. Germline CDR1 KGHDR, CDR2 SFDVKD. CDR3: CATSDATRNEQYF. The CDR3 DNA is TGTGCCACCAGTGACGCTACTAGGAACGAGCAGTACTTC.

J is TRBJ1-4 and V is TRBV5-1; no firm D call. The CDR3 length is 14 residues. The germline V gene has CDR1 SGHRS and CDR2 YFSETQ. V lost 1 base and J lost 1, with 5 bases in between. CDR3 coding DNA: TGCGCCAGCAGCTTGCGGGGAACTAATGAAAAACTGTTTTTT. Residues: CASSLRGTNEKLFF.

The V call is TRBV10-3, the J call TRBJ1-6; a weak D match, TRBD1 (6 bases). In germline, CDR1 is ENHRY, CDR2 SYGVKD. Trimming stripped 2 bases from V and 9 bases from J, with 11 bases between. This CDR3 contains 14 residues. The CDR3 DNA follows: TGTGCCATCAGTGAGGAGGCCAGGGGTTCACCCCTCCACTTT. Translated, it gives CAISEEARGSPLHF.

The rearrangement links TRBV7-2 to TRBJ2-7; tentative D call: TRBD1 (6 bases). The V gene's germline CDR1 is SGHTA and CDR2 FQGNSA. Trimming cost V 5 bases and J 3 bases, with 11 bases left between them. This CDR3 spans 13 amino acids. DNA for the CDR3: TGTGCCAGCAGCCGGACAGCCGACTACGAGCAGTACTTC. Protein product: CASSRTADYEQYF.

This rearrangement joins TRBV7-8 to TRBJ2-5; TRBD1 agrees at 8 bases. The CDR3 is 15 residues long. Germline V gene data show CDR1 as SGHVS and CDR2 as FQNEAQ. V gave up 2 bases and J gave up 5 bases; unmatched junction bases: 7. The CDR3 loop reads CASSLIQGVRETQYF. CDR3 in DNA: TGTGCCAGCAGCTTAATACAGGGGGTGCGGGAGACCCAGTACTTC.

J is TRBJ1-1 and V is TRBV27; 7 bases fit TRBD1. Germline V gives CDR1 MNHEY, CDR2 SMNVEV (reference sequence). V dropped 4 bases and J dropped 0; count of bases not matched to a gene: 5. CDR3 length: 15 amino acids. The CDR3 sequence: CASSSSTGLNTEAFF. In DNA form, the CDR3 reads TGTGCCAGCAGTTCCTCGACAGGGCTGAACACTGAAGCTTTCTTT.

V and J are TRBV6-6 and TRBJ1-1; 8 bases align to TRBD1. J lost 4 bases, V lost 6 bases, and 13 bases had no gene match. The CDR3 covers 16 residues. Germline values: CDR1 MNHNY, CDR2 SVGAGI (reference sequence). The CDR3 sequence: CASRPAQGGLVTEAFF. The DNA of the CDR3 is TGTGCCAGCAGACCTGCACAGGGGGGCTTGGTCACTGAAGCTTTCTTT.

CDR3: CASSQDRGTNEKLFF. Here the CDR3 DNA reads TGTGCCAGCAGCCAAGACAGGGGAACTAATGAAAAACTGTTTTTT. V and J are TRBV4-2 and TRBJ1-4; D possibly corresponds to TRBD1 (6 bases). V lost 0 bases and J lost 1, with 6 bases in between. Germline V gives CDR1 LGHNA, CDR2 YNFKEQ. CDR3 length equals 15 residues.

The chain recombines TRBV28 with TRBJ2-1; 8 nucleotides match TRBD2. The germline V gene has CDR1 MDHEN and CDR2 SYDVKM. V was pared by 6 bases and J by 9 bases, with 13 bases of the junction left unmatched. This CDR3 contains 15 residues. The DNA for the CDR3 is TGTGCCAGCAGCACCACTTCGGGGGGGCGAGGTGAGCAGTTCTTC. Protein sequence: CASSTTSGGRGEQFF.

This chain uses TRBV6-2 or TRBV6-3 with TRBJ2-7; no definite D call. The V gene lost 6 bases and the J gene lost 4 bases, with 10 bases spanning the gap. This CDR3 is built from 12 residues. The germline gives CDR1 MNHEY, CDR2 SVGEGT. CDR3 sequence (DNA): TGTGCCAGCAGCCCCCAGGCTTACGAGCAGTACTTC. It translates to CASSPQAYEQYF.

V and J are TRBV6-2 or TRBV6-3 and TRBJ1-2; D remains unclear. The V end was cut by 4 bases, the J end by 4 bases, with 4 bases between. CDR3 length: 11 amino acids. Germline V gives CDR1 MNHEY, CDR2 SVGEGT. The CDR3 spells CASSFSYGYTF. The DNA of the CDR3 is TGTGCCAGCAGTTTCAGCTATGGCTACACCTTC.

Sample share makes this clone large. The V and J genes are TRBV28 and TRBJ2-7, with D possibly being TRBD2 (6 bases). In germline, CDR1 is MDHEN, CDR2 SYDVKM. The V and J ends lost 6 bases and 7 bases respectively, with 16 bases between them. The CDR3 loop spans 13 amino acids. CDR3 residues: CASSPTRLGEQYF. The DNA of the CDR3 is TGTGCCAGCAGCCCTACAAGACTAGGTGAGCAGTACTTC.

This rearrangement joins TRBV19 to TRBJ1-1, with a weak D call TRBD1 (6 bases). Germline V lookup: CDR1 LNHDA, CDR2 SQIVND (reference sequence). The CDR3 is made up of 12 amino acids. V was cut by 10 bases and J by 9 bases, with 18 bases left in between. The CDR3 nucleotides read TGTGCCACCCGCTCGGACAGTACCAAAGCTTTCTTT. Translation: CATRSDSTKAFF. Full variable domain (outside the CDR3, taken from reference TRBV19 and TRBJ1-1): DGGITQSPKYLFRKEGQNVTLSCEQNLNHDAMYWYRQDPGQGLRLIYYSQIVNDFQKGDIAEGYSVSREKKESFPLTVTSAQKNPTAFYLCATRSDSTKAFFGQGTRLTVV.

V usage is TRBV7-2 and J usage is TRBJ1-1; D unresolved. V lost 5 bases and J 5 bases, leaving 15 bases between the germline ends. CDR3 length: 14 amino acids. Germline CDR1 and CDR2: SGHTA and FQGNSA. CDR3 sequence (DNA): TGTGCCAGCAGCCCCCCTCGGCGGCCGACTGAAGCTTTCTTT. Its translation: CASSPPRRPTEAFF. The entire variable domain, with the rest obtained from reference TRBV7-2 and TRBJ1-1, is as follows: GAGVSQSPSNKVTEKGKDVELRCDPISGHTALYWYRQSLGQGLEFLIYFQGNSAPDKSGLPSDRFSAERTGGSVSTLTIQRTQQEDSAVYLCASSPPRRPTEAFFGQGTRLTVV.

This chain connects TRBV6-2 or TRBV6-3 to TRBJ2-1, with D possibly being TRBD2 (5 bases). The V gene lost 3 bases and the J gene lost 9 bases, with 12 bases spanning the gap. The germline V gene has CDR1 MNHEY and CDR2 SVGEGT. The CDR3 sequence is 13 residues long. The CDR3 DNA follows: TGTGCCAGCAGTTATCTAGGGAGAGGTGAGCAGTTCTTC. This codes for CASSYLGRGEQFF.

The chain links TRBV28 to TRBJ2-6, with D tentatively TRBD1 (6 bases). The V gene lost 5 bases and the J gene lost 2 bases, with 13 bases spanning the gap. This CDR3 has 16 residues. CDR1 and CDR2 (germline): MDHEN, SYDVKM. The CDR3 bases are TGTGCCAGCAGTCCAGGGGTTGGAACTGGGGCCAACGTCCTGACTTTC. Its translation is CASSPGVGTGANVLTF.

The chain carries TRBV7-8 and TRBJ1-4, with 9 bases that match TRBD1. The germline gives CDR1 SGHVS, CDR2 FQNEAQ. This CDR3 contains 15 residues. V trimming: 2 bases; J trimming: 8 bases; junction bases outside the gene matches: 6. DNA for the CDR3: TGTGCCAGCAGCTTAAGACAGGGGGAAGGGGAAAAACTGTTTTTT. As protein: CASSLRQGEGEKLFF. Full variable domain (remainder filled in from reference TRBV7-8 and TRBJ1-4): GAGVSQSPRYKVAKRGQDVALRCDPISGHVSLFWYQQALGQGPEFLTYFQNEAQLDKSGLPSDRFFAERPEGSVSTLKIQRTQQEDSAVYLCASSLRQGEGEKLFFGSGTQLSVL.

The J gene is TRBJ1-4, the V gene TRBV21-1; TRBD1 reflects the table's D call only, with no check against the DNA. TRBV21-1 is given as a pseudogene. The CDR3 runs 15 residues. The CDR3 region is CASSKLVAGCEKLFF. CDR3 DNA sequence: TGTGCCAGCAGCAAATTAGTGGCAGGGTGTGAAAAACTGTTTTTT.

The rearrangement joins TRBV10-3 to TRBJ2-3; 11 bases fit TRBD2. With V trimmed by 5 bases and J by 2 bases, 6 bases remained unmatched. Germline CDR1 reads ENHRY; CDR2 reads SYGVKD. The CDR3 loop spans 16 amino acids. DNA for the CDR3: TGTGCCATCAGTCGAGGGACTAGCGGATCCACAGATACGCAGTATTTT. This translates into CAISRGTSGSTDTQYF.

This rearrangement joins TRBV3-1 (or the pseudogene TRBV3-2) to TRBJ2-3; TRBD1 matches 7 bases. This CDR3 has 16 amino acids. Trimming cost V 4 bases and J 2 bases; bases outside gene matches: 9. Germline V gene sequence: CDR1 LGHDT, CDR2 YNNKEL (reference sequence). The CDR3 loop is CASSPQPGQLTDTQYF. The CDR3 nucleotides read TGTGCCAGCAGCCCTCAACCGGGACAGCTCACAGATACGCAGTATTTT.

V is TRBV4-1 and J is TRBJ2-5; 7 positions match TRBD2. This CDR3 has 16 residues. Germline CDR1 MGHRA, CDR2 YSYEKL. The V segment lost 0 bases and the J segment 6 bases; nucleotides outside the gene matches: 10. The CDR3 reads CASSQEEAGPRKTQYF. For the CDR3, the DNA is TGCGCCAGCAGCCAAGAGGAAGCGGGGCCGAGGAAGACCCAGTACTTC.